Listed below are T cell receptor beta chains from one sample, sequenced in a study of cytomegalovirus exposure and HLA in healthy donors. Method: immunoSEQ multiplex PCR; TCRdb's copy keeps in-frame clones and lacks some. The data show some 150,000 clones, roughly 81% seen once. The specimen was PBMCs. Receptor source: a woman aged 18-29 years in good health and CMV-seropositive. The CDR3 runs from the conserved cysteine through the conserved F or W.

v_call,cdr3_aa
TRBV7-9,CASSSGYDQPQHF
TRBV6-6,CASSYRGTGGYTF
TRBV9,CASSVGSGAFNSPLHF
TRBV30,CAWRYGTSDTGELFF
TRBV5-6,CASSLGAQPQHF
TRBV14,CASSQLRGGELFF
TRBV5-4,CASRPGVDTEAFF
TRBV4-2,CASSQAAQGTWGTEAFF
TRBV11-2,CASSLGGLAGETQYF
TRBV5-4,CASSFGSGGTGELFF
TRBV6-1,CASRGRGQETQYF
TRBV5-1,CASRGWGQGNTGELFF
TRBV7-3,CASATGDTQYF
TRBV11-3,CASSLTSGGGRTGELFF
TRBV5-6,CASSFRGTNYGYTF
TRBV2,CASSPRGTENTGELFF
TRBV11-2,CASSSISWGVEQYF
TRBV6-5,CASSYSSQFDSPLHF
TRBV19,CASSIFSGAYTDTQYF
TRBV11-1,CASGGGLAGNTGELFF
TRBV29-1,CSVRPWGTDEQYF
TRBV5-1,CASSLGRGGITDTQYF
TRBV7-2,CASSFPGQDAYNEQFF